Shown below are 25 T cell receptor beta chains from a single sample sequenced in a study of human T cells and chemical hapten exposure. The time point denotes: patch test 3, about 24 weeks after DPC sensitization. The treatment is: therapeutic diphenylcyclopropenone sensitization with weekly scalp DPC. A single record per CDR3 protein comes from TCRdb applying MiXCR to the RACE reads. Of about 82,000 distinct CDR3 sequences listed, 10% to 15% are singletons. Specimen: whole blood, collected in connection with sensitization to the hapten diphenylcyclopropenone (DPC). These receptor sequences come from a woman aged 50 to 60 with alopecia areata. Some clones in this sample may be carry-over from other donors' samples.

This clonotype has just a few counts. The CDR3 sequence: CSARERGYGDNEQFF. The DNA for the CDR3 is TGCAGTGCTAGAGAACGAGGGTATGGTGACAATGAGCAGTTCTTC. This chain connects TRBV20-1 to TRBJ2-1; perhaps TRBD2 as D (5 bases). Germline values: CDR1 DFQATT, CDR2 SNEGSKA (reference sequence). V lost 0 bases to trimming and J lost 5 bases, with 14 bases between them. This CDR3 contains 15 residues.

This clonotype was counted only a few times. The chain recombines TRBV7-6 with TRBJ2-3; no clear D gene. Germline V lookup: CDR1 SGHVS, CDR2 FNYEAQ. Trimming shortened V by 1 base and J by 6 bases, and 8 bases separated the two germline ends. There are 13 residues in the CDR3. As DNA, the CDR3 is TGTGCCAGCAGCTTAGGTTGGACGGATACGCAGTATTTT. Amino acid sequence: CASSLGWTDTQYF. Supplemented by reference TRBV7-6 and TRBJ2-3, the full variable domain reads GAGVSQSPRYKVTKRGQDVALRCDPISGHVSLYWYRQALGQGPEFLTYFNYEAQQDKSGLPNDRFSAERPEGSISTLTIQRTEQRDSAMYRCASSLGWTDTQYFGPGTRLTVL.

A few counts support this clonotype. The CDR3 is CASRGASSGNTIYF. The CDR3 DNA is TGTGCCAGCAGGGGGGCCAGCTCTGGAAACACCATATATTTT. V usage is TRBV9 and J usage is TRBJ1-3, with TRBD1 as a possible D gene (6 bases). The germline CDR1 and CDR2 sequences are SGDLS and YYNGEE. Between the trimmed V and J ends, which lost 5 bases and 0 bases, there was a span of 9 bases. The CDR3 is 14 amino acids.

V and J are TRBV5-1 and TRBJ2-7; TRBD1 matches at 7 bases. This CDR3 region has 15 residues. Germline V gene sequence: CDR1 SGHRS, CDR2 YFSETQ. The V segment lost 4 bases and the J segment 7 bases; nucleotides outside the gene matches: 14. The CDR3 here is CASSLPGQVLREQYF. The CDR3 coding sequence is TGCGCCAGCAGCCTCCCCGGACAGGTTCTGAGGGAGCAGTACTTC.

This clonotype showed up just a few times. The chain uses TRBV3-1 and TRBJ2-1; D not resolved. CDR1 LGHDT and CDR2 YNNKEL come from the germline V gene (reference sequence). The germline V and J ends were trimmed by 1 base and 5 bases, with 6 bases remaining between them. The length of the CDR3 is 13 residues. The CDR3 bases are TGTGCCAGCAGCCAAGGCTACGACAATGAGCAGTTCTTC. Amino acid sequence: CASSQGYDNEQFF.

This clonotype has only a few counts. J is TRBJ2-7 and V is TRBV18; 10 positions match TRBD2. Germline CDR1 reads KGHSH; CDR2 reads LQKENI. The CDR3 length is 15 residues. V gave up 1 base and J gave up 4 bases; unmatched junction bases: 4. Here the CDR3 DNA reads TGTGCCAGCTCACCACTAGCGGGAGGTACATACGAGCAGTACTTC. As protein: CASSPLAGGTYEQYF.

This rearrangement joins TRBV11-3 to TRBJ2-5; 9 nucleotides match TRBD1. The ends lost 1 base at V and 1 base at J; junction bases unmatched: 7. This CDR3 comprises 17 residues. Germline CDR1 is SGHNT and CDR2 is YENEEA. The CDR3 here is CASSLGPGQGSQETQYF. CDR3 DNA sequence: TGTGCCAGCAGCTTAGGACCAGGACAGGGGTCCCAAGAGACCCAGTACTTC.

J is TRBJ2-3 and V is TRBV4-2; 11 bases line up with TRBD2. Germline lookup yields CDR1 LGHNA and CDR2 YNFKEQ. The CDR3 has 19 amino acids. Trimming removed 0 bases from V and 8 bases from J; junction bases left unmatched: 16. CDR3 nucleotide sequence: TGTGCCAGCAGCCAAGAATCAATAGCGGGAGGGCCCTCTTTTGTTACGCAGTATTTT. Encoded protein: CASSQESIAGGPSFVTQYF.

Many counts were recorded for this clonotype. The CDR3 bases are TGTGCCAGCAGCTTAGCCTACCGACTAGCGGGAGGGTCCCGGGAGCAGTTCTTC. Its protein is CASSLAYRLAGGSREQFF. The chain carries TRBV7-8 and TRBJ2-1; the match to TRBD2 covers 14 bases. CDR1 is SGHVS, CDR2 FQNEAQ, per germline. Trimming removed 0 bases from V and 10 bases from J; junction bases left unmatched: 11. This CDR3 region has 18 residues.

This clonotype was observed many times. The chain recombines TRBV21-1 with TRBJ1-1. TRBV21-1 is listed as a pseudogene. This CDR3 comprises 13 residues. The CDR3 nucleotides read TGTGCCAGCAGCAAAGGGAAGGGCACTGAAGCTTTCTTT. It specifies CASSKGKGTEAFF.

This clonotype was picked up many times. The chain recombines TRBV6-6 with TRBJ2-1; 9 positions agree with TRBD2. The CDR3 runs to 16 residues. J was trimmed by 4 bases and V by 7 bases; bases with no gene match: 11. CDR1 is MNHNY, CDR2 SVGAGI, per germline (reference sequence). The chain's CDR3 is CASKIAGADRYNEQFF. CDR3 sequence (DNA): TGTGCCAGCAAAATAGCGGGAGCCGACAGATACAATGAGCAGTTCTTC.

This clonotype was seen a handful of times. V and J are TRBV20-1 and TRBJ1-6; the D is unclear. Trimming pared 5 bases from V and 4 bases from J, leaving 18 bases between. The CDR3 is made up of 16 amino acids. CDR1 DFQATT and CDR2 SNEGSKA come from the germline V gene (reference sequence). The CDR3 sequence is CSAVSFSGSYNSPLHF. CDR3 nucleotide sequence: TGCAGTGCTGTCTCCTTTTCCGGGAGTTATAATTCACCCCTCCACTTT.

This clonotype was recorded at least ten times. This rearrangement joins TRBV6-1 to TRBJ1-5, with a tentative D call TRBD1 (5 bases). Germline lookup yields CDR1 MNHNS and CDR2 SASEGT. Trimming took 1 base from V and 3 from J, leaving 10 bases between them. This CDR3 is 15 amino acids long. The CDR3 bases are TGTGCCAGCAGTGAAGTCCGGGGGTCCAATCAGCCCCAGCATTTT. Protein product: CASSEVRGSNQPQHF.

This clonotype showed up just once. The chain recombines TRBV3-1 with TRBJ2-7; the match to TRBD2 covers 8 bases. Trimming took 3 bases from V and 7 from J; bases not matched to a gene: 5. The germline V gene encodes CDR1 LGHDT and CDR2 YNNKEL (reference sequence). The CDR3 is 13 amino acids. CDR3 region: CASSHQGTSEQYF. CDR3 bases: TGTGCCAGCAGCCATCAAGGGACTAGTGAGCAGTACTTC.

This chain connects TRBV18 to TRBJ2-7; D remains unclear. The germline gives CDR1 KGHSH, CDR2 LQKENI. The CDR3 is 15 residues long. Trimming stripped 3 bases from V and 3 bases from J, with 15 bases between. The CDR3 DNA is TGTGCCAGCTCACCCGGCCCTACTACGAACTACGAGCAGTACTTC. Encoded protein: CASSPGPTTNYEQYF.

Ten or more counts support this clonotype. The V call is TRBV25-1, the J call TRBJ1-6; TRBD1 is a possible D gene (5 bases). Looked up from germline, CDR1 is MGHDK and CDR2 is SYGVNS. CDR3 length equals 14 residues. V shed 1 base and J shed 9 bases, with 10 bases lying between them. The CDR3 DNA reads as TGTGCCAGCAGTGAATCAGGGTTTCTTTCACCCCTCCACTTT. Its protein is CASSESGFLSPLHF.

The rearrangement uses TRBV19 and TRBJ2-2; 7 bases match TRBD1. In germline, CDR1 is LNHDA, CDR2 SQIVND (reference sequence). Unmatched junction bases numbered 3, after V lost 3 bases and J lost 2 bases. The CDR3 is 15 residues long. CDR3 in DNA: TGTGCCAGTAGTATTCGACAGGGAAACACCGGGGAGCTGTTTTTT. It specifies CASSIRQGNTGELFF.

The rearrangement uses TRBV12-3 or TRBV12-4 and TRBJ1-1; no clear D gene. There are 12 residues in the CDR3. V gave up 4 bases and J gave up 1 base, with 4 bases separating them. In DNA form, the CDR3 reads TGTGCCAGCAGTTCAAAGAACACTGAAGCTTTCTTT. It specifies CASSSKNTEAFF.

This chain connects TRBV4-1 to TRBJ2-3; 12 bases are a match to TRBD2. Germline V CDR1 and CDR2: MGHRA, YSYEKL. The CDR3 runs 15 residues. Germline trimming cut 1 base from V and 6 bases from J; bases unmatched to any gene: 2. CDR3 loop: CASSQVGTSGDTQYF. The CDR3 DNA reads as TGCGCCAGCAGCCAAGTCGGGACTAGCGGGGATACGCAGTATTTT.

This clonotype showed up just a few times. The chain couples TRBV18 to TRBJ1-5; tentative D call: TRBD1 (5 bases). This CDR3 contains 13 residues. V shed 8 bases and J shed 3 bases, with 11 bases lying between them. In germline, CDR1 is KGHSH, CDR2 LQKENI. CDR3 region: CASTQGLNQPQHF. DNA for the CDR3: TGTGCCAGCACCCAGGGCCTCAATCAGCCCCAGCATTTT.

This clonotype showed up many times. The J gene is TRBJ2-7, the V gene TRBV6-5; 8 bases align to TRBD2. This CDR3 region has 14 residues. The J segment lost 0 bases and the V segment lost 6 bases, leaving 4 bases of the junction unmatched. Germline CDR1 MNHEY, CDR2 SVGAGI. CDR3 amino acids: CASRPGGPSYEQYF. In DNA, the CDR3 is TGTGCCAGCAGGCCGGGAGGGCCCTCCTACGAGCAGTACTTC.

The chain combines TRBV11-2 with TRBJ2-1, with TRBD2 matching over 7 bases. V shed 0 bases and J 7 bases; nucleotides not matched to a gene: 6. CDR3 length: 15 amino acids. Germline V lookup: CDR1 SGHAT, CDR2 FQNNGV. The CDR3 region is CASSLDRGSHNEQFF. The CDR3 nucleotides read TGTGCCAGCAGCTTAGACCGCGGGAGCCATAATGAGCAGTTCTTC.

The sample holds many counts of this clonotype. V is TRBV10-3 and J is TRBJ1-5; D is possibly TRBD1 (6 bases). Trimming left V 2 bases short and J 7 bases short, with 12 bases between. This CDR3 is 14 amino acids long. The V gene's germline CDR1 is ENHRY and CDR2 SYGVKD. DNA for the CDR3: TGTGCCATCAGTGAGGGGGGGCGTAACCAGCCCCAGCATTTT. It codes for CAISEGGRNQPQHF.

As concerns this clonotype: A read error may be the cause here, since a much bigger clone is one base away. The rearrangement joins TRBV19 to TRBJ2-7; 7 nucleotides align to TRBD2. The CDR3 length is 13 residues. Germline lookup yields CDR1 LNHDA and CDR2 SQIVND (reference sequence). CDR3 coding DNA: TGTGCCGGTAGTACCGGGACTATCTACGAGCAGTACTTC. It specifies CAGSTGTIYEQYF.

V and J are TRBV6-5 and TRBJ2-3, with a possible D match to TRBD2 (6 bases). Germline CDR1 is MNHEY and CDR2 is SVGAGI. There are 17 residues in the CDR3. V lost 2 bases and J 1 base, leaving 16 bases between the germline ends. The CDR3 nucleotides are TGTGCCAGCAGTTACCTAGCGCGGGCTGCCGGCACAGATACGCAGTATTTT. Its translation is CASSYLARAAGTDTQYF.